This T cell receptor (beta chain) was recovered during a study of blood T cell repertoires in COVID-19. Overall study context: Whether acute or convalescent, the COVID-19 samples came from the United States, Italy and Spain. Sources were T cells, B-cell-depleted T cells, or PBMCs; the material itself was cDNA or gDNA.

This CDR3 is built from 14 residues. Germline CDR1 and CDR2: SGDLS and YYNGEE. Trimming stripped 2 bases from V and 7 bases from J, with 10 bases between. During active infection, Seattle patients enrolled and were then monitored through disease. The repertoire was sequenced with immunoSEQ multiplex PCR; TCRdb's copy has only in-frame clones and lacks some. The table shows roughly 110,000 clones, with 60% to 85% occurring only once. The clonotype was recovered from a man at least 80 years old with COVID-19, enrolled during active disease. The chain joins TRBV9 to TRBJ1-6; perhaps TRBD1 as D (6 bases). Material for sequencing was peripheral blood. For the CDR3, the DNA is TGTGCCAGCAGCGTGGGGGGGCAGAATTCACCCCTCCACTTT. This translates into CASSVGGQNSPLHF.